These T cell receptor beta chains were read from a single sample in a study of Ad26.COV2.S vaccination and SARS-CoV-2 variants. The data were produced by immunoSEQ multiplex PCR, yet TCRdb's version contains in-frame clones alone and is incomplete. The sample shows 200,000 to 300,000 clones, 88% of them seen only once. Sequencing used peripheral blood, obtained in a trial of Ad26.COV2.S vaccine versus placebo. These receptor sequences come from a person between 18 and 65 years old who received the Ad26.COV2.S COVID-19 vaccine or a placebo. CDR3s include the opening cysteine and the closing phenylalanine or tryptophan. The order of the fields is clone size, V gene, D gene, J gene, CDR3 protein, CDR3 DNA. A D gene is named only where the DNA matches it firmly. Some rows mark clone size as missing; the rest say once, few, many or name a class of expanded clone.

.	TRBV29-1	TRBD2	TRBJ2-7	CSGATSGRGYEQYF	TGCAGCGGGGCGACTAGCGGGAGGGGTTACGAGCAGTACTTC
few	TRBV3-1/TRBV3-2	.	TRBJ2-2	CASSQGTATGELFF	TGTGCCAGCAGCCAAGGGACAGCAACCGGGGAGCTGTTTTTT
.	TRBV19	.	TRBJ2-6	CASSWAPGDSGANVLTF	TGTGCCAGTAGCTGGGCTCCGGGAGACTCTGGGGCCAACGTCCTGACTTTC
.	TRBV18	.	TRBJ2-5	CASSLEVLIQETQYF	TGTGCCAGCTCGCTAGAGGTTCTGATCCAAGAGACCCAGTACTTC
.	TRBV6-2/TRBV6-3	TRBD2	TRBJ2-7	CASSALAGGPYEQYF	TGTGCCAGCAGTGCCCTGGCGGGGGGGCCCTACGAGCAGTACTTC
.	TRBV6-4	TRBD2	TRBJ2-7	CASSELAGAPSYEQYF	TGTGCCAGCAGTGAGCTAGCGGGGGCCCCATCCTACGAGCAGTACTTC
.	TRBV7-2	.	TRBJ2-7	CASSLVLGQRGREQYF	TGTGCCAGCAGCTTAGTACTTGGCCAACGGGGAAGGGAGCAGTACTTC
.	TRBV25-1	.	TRBJ1-1	CASSERTAGHTEAFF	TGTGCCAGCAGTGAGCGGACGGCGGGGCACACTGAAGCTTTCTTT
.	TRBV5-8	TRBD2	TRBJ2-3	CASSSGLAGSTDTQYF	TGTGCCAGCAGCTCCGGACTAGCGGGTAGCACAGATACGCAGTATTTT
.	TRBV7-2	TRBD1	TRBJ1-1	CASSPDRERAFF	TGTGCCAGCAGCCCAGACAGGGAAAGAGCTTTCTTT
.	TRBV5-1	.	TRBJ2-2	CASSLSLATGELFF	TGCGCCAGCAGCTTGAGCCTTGCGACCGGGGAGCTGTTTTTT
.	TRBV21-1	.	TRBJ2-3	CASSKPASTDTQYF	TGTGCCAGCTCTAAACCCGCTAGCACAGATACGCAGTATTTT
.	TRBV28	.	TRBJ1-3	CASSLGTSLSGNTIYF	TGTGCCAGCAGTTTAGGCACCAGTCTCTCTGGAAACACCATATATTTT
.	TRBV7-3	TRBD2	TRBJ2-7	CASSTVMSGLVYSYEQYF	TGTGCCAGCAGCACTGTCATGTCGGGACTAGTCTACTCCTACGAGCAGTACTTC
.	TRBV28	.	TRBJ2-2	CASSSWDADQAATGELFF	TGTGCCAGCAGTTCCTGGGACGCCGACCAAGCTGCCACCGGGGAGCTGTTTTTT
.	TRBV6-4	TRBD2	TRBJ2-6	CASIPGGEETGANVLTF	TGTGCCAGCATTCCCGGGGGGGAAGAGACTGGGGCCAACGTCCTGACTTTC
.	TRBV28	TRBD1	TRBJ1-5	CASSSPTGDNQPQHF	TGTGCCAGCAGCTCTCCTACAGGGGACAATCAGCCCCAGCATTTT
.	TRBV7-2	TRBD2	TRBJ2-1	CASSPRTSGRTYNEQFF	TGTGCCAGCAGCCCGCGGACTAGCGGGAGAACGTACAATGAGCAGTTCTTC
.	TRBV30	.	TRBJ2-1	CAWSALGGNEQFF	TGTGCCTGGAGTGCATTGGGGGGAAATGAGCAGTTCTTC
.	TRBV6-6	.	TRBJ2-3	CATRGGVTDTQYF	TGTGCCACCAGAGGGGGGGTCACAGATACGCAGTATTTT
once	TRBV11-3	.	TRBJ2-7	CASSPTDTSNEQYF	TGTGCCAGCAGCCCGACGGACACCTCTAACGAGCAGTACTTC
.	TRBV5-4	.	TRBJ2-6	CASSLYGRAGANVLTF	TGTGCCAGCAGCCTTTACGGCAGGGCTGGGGCCAACGTCCTGACTTTC
.	TRBV24-1	.	TRBJ1-3	CATSDLSRPGNTIYF	TGTGCCACCAGTGATTTGTCCAGGCCTGGAAACACCATATATTTT
.	TRBV7-9	TRBD2	TRBJ2-1	CASSLGTSGRFGYNEQFF	TGTGCCAGCAGCTTAGGGACTAGCGGGAGATTTGGCTACAATGAGCAGTTCTTC
.	TRBV30	TRBD1	TRBJ1-4	CAWSQTGTGSEKLFF	TGTGCCTGGAGCCAAACCGGGACAGGGTCCGAAAAACTGTTTTTT
.	TRBV28	TRBD1	TRBJ2-3	CASRGTGGDTQYF	TGTGCCAGCAGGGGGACAGGGGGAGATACGCAGTATTTT
.	TRBV19	TRBD1	TRBJ2-3	CASSITGTGGADTQYF	TGTGCCAGTAGTATTACCGGGACAGGGGGCGCAGATACGCAGTATTTT
once	TRBV27	.	TRBJ2-3	CASRTGPNQADTQYF	TGTGCCAGCAGAACAGGGCCAAACCAGGCAGATACGCAGTATTTT
.	TRBV6-5	.	TRBJ1-1	CASRVRQLTEAFF	TGTGCCAGCAGGGTCCGACAGCTCACTGAAGCTTTCTTT
.	TRBV28	TRBD1	TRBJ1-6	CASSYVQGSGSPLHF	TGTGCCAGCAGTTATGTACAGGGGAGCGGTTCACCCCTCCACTTT
.	TRBV3-1/TRBV3-2	.	TRBJ2-2	CASSQDGVREIRLVRRELFF	TGTGCCAGCAGCCAAGATGGGGTCAGGGAAATCAGACTTGTACGTAGGGAGCTGTTTTTT
.	TRBV6-6	TRBD1	TRBJ2-7	CASRRPGQISYEQYF	TGTGCCAGCAGGCGGCCGGGACAGATTTCCTACGAGCAGTACTTC
.	TRBV7-8	.	TRBJ1-2	CASSPARRGGLDGYTF	TGTGCCAGCAGCCCCGCAAGGCGGGGCGGCCTTGATGGCTACACCTTC
.	TRBV18	TRBD2	TRBJ2-2	CASSPPASGASGELFF	TGTGCCAGCTCACCACCGGCTAGCGGGGCTTCCGGGGAGCTGTTTTTT
.	TRBV3-1/TRBV3-2	TRBD1	TRBJ1-2	CASSQGGSRTGGLLLF	TGTGCCAGCAGCCAAGGAGGCTCAAGGACAGGGGGGCTGTTACTCTTC
.	TRBV18	.	TRBJ1-4	CASSGRLNEKLFF	TGTGCCAGCTCAGGACGGTTGAATGAAAAACTGTTTTTT
.	TRBV12-3/TRBV12-4	.	TRBJ2-5	CASSWTVRETQYF	TGTGCCAGCAGTTGGACTGTACGGGAGACCCAGTACTTC
.	TRBV18	TRBD2	TRBJ2-7	CASSPRLAGGLPSYEQYF	TGTGCCAGCTCACCAAGACTAGCGGGAGGTCTTCCTTCCTACGAGCAGTACTTC
.	TRBV25-1	TRBD1	TRBJ1-3	CASSEYGPGTGGNTIYF	TGTGCCAGCAGTGAATATGGCCCCGGGACAGGCGGAAACACCATATATTTT
.	TRBV7-2	.	TRBJ2-3	CASSPNPATTQYF	TGTGCCAGCAGCCCTAACCCAGCGACTACGCAGTATTTT
few	TRBV5-1	TRBD1	TRBJ2-7	CASSLGDRALGEYF	TGCGCCAGCAGCTTAGGGGACAGGGCGTTAGGCGAGTACTTC
.	TRBV20-1	.	TRBJ2-7	CSASPAARGEQYF	TGCAGTGCTAGTCCGGCTGCGCGAGGCGAGCAGTACTTC
.	TRBV9	.	TRBJ2-2	CASSVELPRSRGTGELFF	TGTGCCAGCAGCGTAGAGTTGCCGCGATCCAGGGGCACCGGGGAGCTGTTTTTT
.	TRBV6-5	.	TRBJ2-3	CASRAAGTSPSVMYF	TGTGCCAGCAGAGCCGCCGGGACTTCCCCATCGGTTATGTATTTT
.	TRBV7-2	.	TRBJ1-5	CASSLVPDLSNQPQHF	TGTGCCAGCAGCTTAGTTCCCGATCTTAGCAATCAGCCCCAGCATTTT
.	TRBV4-3	.	TRBJ1-1	CASSQSPNTEAFF	TGCGCCAGCAGCCAATCACCGAACACTGAAGCTTTCTTT